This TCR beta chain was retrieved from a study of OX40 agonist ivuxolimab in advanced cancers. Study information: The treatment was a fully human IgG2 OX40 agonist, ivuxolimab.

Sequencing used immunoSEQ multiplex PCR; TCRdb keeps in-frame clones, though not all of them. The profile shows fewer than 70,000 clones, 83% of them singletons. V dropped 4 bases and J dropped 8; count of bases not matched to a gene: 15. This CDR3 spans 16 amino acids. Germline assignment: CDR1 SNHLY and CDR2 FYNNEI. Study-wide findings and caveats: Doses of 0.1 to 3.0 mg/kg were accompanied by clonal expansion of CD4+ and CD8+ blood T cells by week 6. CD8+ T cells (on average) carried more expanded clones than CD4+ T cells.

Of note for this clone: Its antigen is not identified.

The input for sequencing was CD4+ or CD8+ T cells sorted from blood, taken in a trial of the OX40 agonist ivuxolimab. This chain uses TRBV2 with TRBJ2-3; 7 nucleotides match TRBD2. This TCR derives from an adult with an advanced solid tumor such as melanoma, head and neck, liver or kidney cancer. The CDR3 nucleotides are TGTGCCAGCAGTGCCCCGGGCGGGGGTCCCTCCGGTACGCAGTATTTT. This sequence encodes CASSAPGGGPSGTQYF.